This is a list of T cell receptor beta chains from one sample in a study of blood T cells in healthy people across ages. TCRdb re-called the 5' RACE reads through MiXCR, storing one row per CDR3 protein. The sample includes about 780,000 distinct CDR3 sequences, around 50% of them seen just once. The material sequenced was blood. The receptors here all came from a man at least 80 years old in good health. CDR3s include the opening cysteine and the closing phenylalanine or tryptophan. Fields, in order: clone size, V gene, J gene, D gene, CDR3 DNA, CDR3 protein. The D gene is left open where the match is weak. Expanded clones get a size class; other rows say once, few or many, or leave the size out.

clone size: .
V gene: TRBV3-1
J gene: TRBJ2-5
D gene: TRBD2
CDR3 DNA: TGTGCCAGCAGCCAAGATTTACTAGCGGGAACTTTTGAGCAGTACTTC
CDR3 protein: CASSQDLLAGTFEQYF

clone size: .
V gene: TRBV30
J gene: TRBJ1-1
D gene: .
CDR3 DNA: TGTGCCTGGACTCAAGACAGTAACACTGAAGCTTTCTTT
CDR3 protein: CAWTQDSNTEAFF

clone size: .
V gene: TRBV12-1
J gene: TRBJ2-1
D gene: .
CDR3 DNA: TGTGCCAGCAGCTTACGGAACAATGAGCAGTTCTTC
CDR3 protein: CASSLRNNEQFF

clone size: .
V gene: TRBV10-3
J gene: TRBJ2-1
D gene: .
CDR3 DNA: TGCGCCATCAGGATGACAGACGATGAGCAGTTCTTC
CDR3 protein: CAIRMTDDEQFF

clone size: .
V gene: TRBV6-6
J gene: TRBJ2-7
D gene: TRBD2
CDR3 DNA: TGTGCCATTATTCCGGGACTAGCGGGACACGAGCAGTACTTC
CDR3 protein: CAIIPGLAGHEQYF

clone size: .
V gene: TRBV9
J gene: TRBJ1-2
D gene: .
CDR3 DNA: TGTGCCAGCAGCGATTGGACAGTGGGTGGCTACACCTTC
CDR3 protein: CASSDWTVGGYTF

clone size: .
V gene: TRBV6-5
J gene: TRBJ1-2
D gene: TRBD1
CDR3 DNA: TGTGCCAGCAGTTCCCAGGGACAGGGGAACTATGGCTACACCTTC
CDR3 protein: CASSSQGQGNYGYTF

clone size: .
V gene: TRBV20-1
J gene: TRBJ2-7
D gene: .
CDR3 DNA: TGCAGTGCGACCCCGGGATTCGGCTCCTACGAGCAGTACTTC
CDR3 protein: CSATPGFGSYEQYF

clone size: .
V gene: TRBV7-2
J gene: TRBJ2-5
D gene: .
CDR3 DNA: TGTGCCAGCAGCTCCCGTCGACTGGGCAGGGAGACCCAGTACTTC
CDR3 protein: CASSSRRLGRETQYF

clone size: .
V gene: TRBV4-3
J gene: TRBJ2-3
D gene: .
CDR3 DNA: TGCGCCAGCAGCCAAGGATCGGGCCGCTCAGATACGCAGTATTTT
CDR3 protein: CASSQGSGRSDTQYF

clone size: .
V gene: TRBV3-1
J gene: TRBJ2-5
D gene: TRBD2
CDR3 DNA: TGTGCCAGCAGCCGCGGACTAGCGGGTCTCGAGACCCAGTACTTC
CDR3 protein: CASSRGLAGLETQYF

clone size: .
V gene: TRBV7-7
J gene: TRBJ2-4
D gene: .
CDR3 DNA: TGTGCCCCAAGGAAGACGCTTCAGTACTTC
CDR3 protein: CAPRKTLQYF

clone size: .
V gene: TRBV4-2
J gene: TRBJ1-2
D gene: .
CDR3 DNA: TGTGCCAGCAGCCAAGTGGGAGGATTAGATGGCTACACCTTC
CDR3 protein: CASSQVGGLDGYTF

clone size: .
V gene: TRBV29-1
J gene: TRBJ2-2
D gene: .
CDR3 DNA: TGCAGTGGCCTTGGGACCCTCAACACCGGGGAGCTGTTTTTT
CDR3 protein: CSGLGTLNTGELFF

clone size: few
V gene: TRBV29-1
J gene: TRBJ2-5
D gene: .
CDR3 DNA: TGCAGCGGGCTGGACGGGGAGACCCAGTACTTC
CDR3 protein: CSGLDGETQYF

clone size: .
V gene: TRBV7-9
J gene: TRBJ2-7
D gene: .
CDR3 DNA: TGTGCCAGCAGCTTAACCGGGGGGCGAGGTCTAGCTTTTCCTACCTACGAGCAGTACTTC
CDR3 protein: CASSLTGGRGLAFPTYEQYF

clone size: few
V gene: TRBV27
J gene: TRBJ2-7
D gene: TRBD2
CDR3 DNA: TGTGCCAGCAGTTTAATTGCGGGGGGGACCTACGAGCAGTACTTC
CDR3 protein: CASSLIAGGTYEQYF

clone size: .
V gene: TRBV7-2
J gene: TRBJ2-1
D gene: TRBD2
CDR3 DNA: TGTGCCAGCAGCCAAGAGCTAGGACTAGCGAATGAGCAGTTCTTC
CDR3 protein: CASSQELGLANEQFF

clone size: few
V gene: TRBV29-1
J gene: TRBJ2-5
D gene: .
CDR3 DNA: TGCAGCCTAGATAACAATTTTAGGGAGACCCAGTACTTC
CDR3 protein: CSLDNNFRETQYF

clone size: .
V gene: TRBV5-1
J gene: TRBJ1-4
D gene: .
CDR3 DNA: TGCGCCAGCAGCTTGGAGGGCAGGGAGTTTGAAAAACTGTTTTTT
CDR3 protein: CASSLEGREFEKLFF

clone size: .
V gene: TRBV20-1
J gene: TRBJ2-7
D gene: TRBD1
CDR3 DNA: TGCAGTGCTCCTGGGGGACAGGGGACCAATGAGCAGTACTTC
CDR3 protein: CSAPGGQGTNEQYF

clone size: once
V gene: TRBV5-5
J gene: TRBJ1-5
D gene: .
CDR3 DNA: TGTGCCAGCAGCTTACGGTCCGGTCTCAATCAGCCCCAGCATTTT
CDR3 protein: CASSLRSGLNQPQHF

clone size: .
V gene: TRBV30
J gene: TRBJ2-5
D gene: .
CDR3 DNA: TGTGCCTGGAGTGTATCCATAAACAATGAGCAGTACTTC
CDR3 protein: CAWSVSINNEQYF

clone size: .
V gene: TRBV15
J gene: TRBJ2-7
D gene: .
CDR3 DNA: TGTGCCACCAGGGTTCAGCCAGGGGCTGAGAAGCAGTACTTC
CDR3 protein: CATRVQPGAEKQYF

clone size: .
V gene: TRBV7-2
J gene: TRBJ2-5
D gene: TRBD2
CDR3 DNA: TGTGCCAGCAGCTTAGGCGGGGGGGGTTTTTCGTACAATGAGCAGTACTTC
CDR3 protein: CASSLGGGGFSYNEQYF

clone size: once
V gene: TRBV18
J gene: TRBJ1-1
D gene: .
CDR3 DNA: TGTGCCAGCTCACCACGCAGCGGCGGGGACACTGAAGCTTTCTTT
CDR3 protein: CASSPRSGGDTEAFF

clone size: once
V gene: TRBV10-3
J gene: TRBJ1-2
D gene: .
CDR3 DNA: TGTGCCATCAGTGATAAAGGAGGCTATGGCTACACCTTC
CDR3 protein: CAISDKGGYGYTF

clone size: many
V gene: TRBV20-1
J gene: TRBJ2-1
D gene: .
CDR3 DNA: TGCAGTGCCCAGACTGGCTCGCTGGAGCAGTTCTTC
CDR3 protein: CSAQTGSLEQFF

clone size: .
V gene: TRBV14
J gene: TRBJ2-3
D gene: TRBD2
CDR3 DNA: TGTGCCAGCAGCGTTCTAACGGGAGGGCCGGATACGCAGTATTTT
CDR3 protein: CASSVLTGGPDTQYF

clone size: .
V gene: TRBV4-1
J gene: TRBJ1-1
D gene: .
CDR3 DNA: TGCGCCAGCAGCCAAGTTCGGGGGGCAACTGAAGCTTTCTTT
CDR3 protein: CASSQVRGATEAFF

clone size: few
V gene: TRBV14
J gene: TRBJ2-1
D gene: .
CDR3 DNA: TGTGCCAGCAGCCAAGATCGGGGGTATGAGCAGTTCTTC
CDR3 protein: CASSQDRGYEQFF

clone size: .
V gene: TRBV4-3
J gene: TRBJ1-2
D gene: .
CDR3 DNA: TGCGCCAGCAGCCAGAGTCTCGACGGAGGCTACACCTTC
CDR3 protein: CASSQSLDGGYTF

clone size: .
V gene: TRBV20-1
J gene: TRBJ2-1
D gene: TRBD1
CDR3 DNA: TGCAGTGCTCGGACAGGGAAAGACAGTGAGCAGTTCTTC
CDR3 protein: CSARTGKDSEQFF

clone size: .
V gene: TRBV29-1
J gene: TRBJ2-5
D gene: TRBD2
CDR3 DNA: TGCAGCGTAGAAGTTCAGTCGCGGACTAGCGGGAACTGGAATGAGCAGTACTTC
CDR3 protein: CSVEVQSRTSGNWNEQYF

clone size: few
V gene: TRBV7-2
J gene: TRBJ1-1
D gene: TRBD1
CDR3 DNA: TGTGCCAGCAGCTCAGCGGGACAGAGGAACACTGAAGCTTTCTTT
CDR3 protein: CASSSAGQRNTEAFF

clone size: few
V gene: TRBV10-3
J gene: TRBJ1-4
D gene: TRBD1
CDR3 DNA: TGTGCCAGCCGCCGGGACAGGGGGCAAACTAATGAAAAACTGTTTTTT
CDR3 protein: CASRRDRGQTNEKLFF

clone size: .
V gene: TRBV11-2
J gene: TRBJ2-3
D gene: TRBD1
CDR3 DNA: TGTGCCAGCAGCTCGAGGACAGGGTTGAGAACAGATACGCAGTATTTT
CDR3 protein: CASSSRTGLRTDTQYF

clone size: .
V gene: TRBV20-1
J gene: TRBJ2-1
D gene: TRBD2
CDR3 DNA: TGCAGTGCTAGAGGAGGCCCGCGCGGGAGGGTGGGGAACGAGCAGTTCTTC
CDR3 protein: CSARGGPRGRVGNEQFF

clone size: few
V gene: TRBV27
J gene: TRBJ2-1
D gene: TRBD2
CDR3 DNA: TGTGCCACCATTGGGACTAGCGCTTACAATGAGCAGTTCTTC
CDR3 protein: CATIGTSAYNEQFF

clone size: many
V gene: TRBV7-2
J gene: TRBJ2-5
D gene: TRBD2
CDR3 DNA: TGTGCCAGCAGCTTAGAGGCGGGAGGCCAAGAGACCCAGTACTTC
CDR3 protein: CASSLEAGGQETQYF

clone size: .
V gene: TRBV12-3/TRBV12-4
J gene: TRBJ2-7
D gene: TRBD1
CDR3 DNA: TGTGCCAGCAGGAGTAGGACAGGGGTCCCCTACGAGCAGTACTTC
CDR3 protein: CASRSRTGVPYEQYF

clone size: few
V gene: TRBV18
J gene: TRBJ2-7
D gene: .
CDR3 DNA: TGTGCCAGCTCACCTCGGGTAGGGGACTACGAGCAGTACTTC
CDR3 protein: CASSPRVGDYEQYF

clone size: .
V gene: TRBV12-3/TRBV12-4
J gene: TRBJ2-3
D gene: TRBD2
CDR3 DNA: TGTGCCAGCAGTTTTCTAGCGGGGGGGACTAGCACAGATACGCAGTATTTT
CDR3 protein: CASSFLAGGTSTDTQYF

clone size: .
V gene: TRBV5-1
J gene: TRBJ1-1
D gene: .
CDR3 DNA: TGCGCCAGCAGCTTGGAAGTCAGGGAGGGCACTGAAGCTTTCTTT
CDR3 protein: CASSLEVREGTEAFF

clone size: many
V gene: TRBV29-1
J gene: TRBJ2-3
D gene: .
CDR3 DNA: TGCAGCGTTGAGACAGGATCCACAGATACGCAGTATTTT
CDR3 protein: CSVETGSTDTQYF